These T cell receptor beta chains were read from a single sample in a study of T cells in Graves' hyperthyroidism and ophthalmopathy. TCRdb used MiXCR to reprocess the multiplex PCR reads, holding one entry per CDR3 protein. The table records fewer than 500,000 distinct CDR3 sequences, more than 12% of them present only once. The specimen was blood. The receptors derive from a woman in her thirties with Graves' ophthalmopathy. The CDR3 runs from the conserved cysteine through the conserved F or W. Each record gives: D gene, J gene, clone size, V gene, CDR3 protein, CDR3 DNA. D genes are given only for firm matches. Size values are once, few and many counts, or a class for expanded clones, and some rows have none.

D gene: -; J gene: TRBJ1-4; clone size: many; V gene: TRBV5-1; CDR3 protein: CASSHTGIGEKLFF; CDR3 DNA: TGCGCCAGCAGCCACACAGGGATTGGTGAAAAACTGTTTTTT
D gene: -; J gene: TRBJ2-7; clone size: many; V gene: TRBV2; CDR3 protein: CASSDSWDEQYF; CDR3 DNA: TGTGCCAGCAGTGACAGTTGGGACGAGCAGTACTTC
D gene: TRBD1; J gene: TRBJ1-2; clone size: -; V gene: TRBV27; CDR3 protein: CASSSDRGGNYGYTF; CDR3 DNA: TGTGCCAGCAGCTCAGACAGGGGTGGTAACTATGGCTACACCTTC
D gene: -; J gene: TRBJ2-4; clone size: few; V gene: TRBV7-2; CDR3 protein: CAGSFGPAGNIQYF; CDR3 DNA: TGTGCCGGCAGCTTCGGACCGGCGGGAAACATTCAGTACTTC
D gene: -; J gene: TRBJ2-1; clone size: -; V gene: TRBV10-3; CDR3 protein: CAISAFGPNNEQFF; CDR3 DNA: TGTGCCATCAGTGCTTTTGGGCCGAACAATGAGCAGTTCTTC
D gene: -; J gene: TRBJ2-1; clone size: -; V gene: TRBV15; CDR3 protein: CAIRAAYNEQFF; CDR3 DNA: TGTGCCATCAGGGCAGCCTACAATGAGCAGTTCTTC
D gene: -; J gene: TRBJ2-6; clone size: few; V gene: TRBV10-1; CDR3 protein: CASRILYRTASGANVLTF; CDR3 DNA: TGCGCCAGCAGGATACTATACCGGACGGCCTCTGGGGCCAACGTCCTGACTTTC
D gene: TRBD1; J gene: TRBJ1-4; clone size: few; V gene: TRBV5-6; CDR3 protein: CASSITGGSNEKLFF; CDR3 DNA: TGTGCCAGCAGCATCACAGGGGGATCTAATGAAAAACTGTTTTTT
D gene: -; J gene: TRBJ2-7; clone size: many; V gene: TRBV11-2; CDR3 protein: CASSKQLLSYEQYF; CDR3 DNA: TGTGCCAGCAGCAAACAGCTCCTTTCCTACGAGCAGTACTTC
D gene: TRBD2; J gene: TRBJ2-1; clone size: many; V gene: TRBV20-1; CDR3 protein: CSARVTSGGEDEQFF; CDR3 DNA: TGCAGTGCTAGAGTTACGAGCGGGGGGGAGGATGAGCAGTTCTTC
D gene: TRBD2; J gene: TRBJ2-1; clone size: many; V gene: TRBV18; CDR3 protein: CASSRIGTSGSYNEQFF; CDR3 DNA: TGTGCCAGCTCACGGATCGGGACTAGCGGATCTTACAATGAGCAGTTCTTC
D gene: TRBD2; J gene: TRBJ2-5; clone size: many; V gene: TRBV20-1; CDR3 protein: CSARVRAGGPETQYF; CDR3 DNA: TGCAGTGCTAGAGTTCGAGCGGGGGGGCCCGAGACCCAGTACTTC
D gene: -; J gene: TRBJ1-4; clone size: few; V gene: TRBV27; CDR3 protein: CASTLTLGEKLFF; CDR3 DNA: TGTGCCAGCACCCTAACACTGGGCGAAAAACTGTTTTTT
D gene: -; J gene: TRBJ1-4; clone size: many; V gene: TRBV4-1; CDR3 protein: CASSQTGPPPEKLFF; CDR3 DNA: TGCGCCAGCAGCCAAACCGGCCCTCCGCCTGAAAAACTGTTTTTT
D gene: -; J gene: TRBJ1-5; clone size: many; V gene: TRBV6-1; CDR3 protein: CASSELNRARNSNQPQHF; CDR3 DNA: TGTGCCAGCAGCGAGCTAAACAGGGCCCGGAATAGCAATCAGCCCCAGCATTTT
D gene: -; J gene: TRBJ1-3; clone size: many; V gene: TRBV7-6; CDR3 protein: CASSFGTAANSGNTIYF; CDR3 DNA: TGTGCCAGCAGCTTTGGCACTGCAGCAAACTCTGGAAACACCATATATTTT
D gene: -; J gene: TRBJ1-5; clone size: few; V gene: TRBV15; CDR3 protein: CATSRDFSVNQPQHF; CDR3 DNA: TGTGCCACCAGCAGAGATTTTTCCGTAAATCAGCCCCAGCATTTT
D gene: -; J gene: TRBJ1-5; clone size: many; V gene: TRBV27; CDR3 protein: CASSYPGVFDQPQHF; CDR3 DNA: TGTGCCAGCAGTTATCCCGGAGTCTTTGATCAGCCCCAGCATTTT
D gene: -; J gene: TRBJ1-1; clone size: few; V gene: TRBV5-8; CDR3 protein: CASSTPRRAEAGTEAFF; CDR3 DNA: TGTGCCAGCAGCACACCGCGCCGGGCCGAGGCAGGAACTGAAGCTTTCTTT
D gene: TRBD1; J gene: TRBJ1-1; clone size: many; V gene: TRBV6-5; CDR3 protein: CASSYFRDRATEAFF; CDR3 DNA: TGTGCCAGCAGTTACTTCCGGGACAGGGCCACTGAAGCTTTCTTT
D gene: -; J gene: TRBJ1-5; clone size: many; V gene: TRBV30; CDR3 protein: CAWSVGESNQPQHF; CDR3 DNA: TGTGCCTGGAGTGTAGGGGAGAGCAATCAGCCCCAGCATTTT
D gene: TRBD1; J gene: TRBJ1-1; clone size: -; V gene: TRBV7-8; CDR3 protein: CASSELLGQPLEAFF; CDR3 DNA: TGTGCCAGCAGCGAGCTCCTGGGACAGCCGCTTGAAGCTTTCTTT
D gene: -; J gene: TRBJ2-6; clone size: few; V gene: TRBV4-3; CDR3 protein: CASSLDVGANVLTF; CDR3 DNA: TGCGCCAGCAGCCTGGATGTTGGGGCCAACGTCCTGACTTTC
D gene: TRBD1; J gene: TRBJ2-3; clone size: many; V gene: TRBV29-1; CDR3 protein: CSVEPGQGFGTQYF; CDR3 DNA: TGCAGCGTTGAACCGGGACAGGGCTTCGGTACGCAGTATTTT
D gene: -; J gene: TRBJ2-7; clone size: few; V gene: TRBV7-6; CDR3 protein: CASSLLTGEKYEQYF; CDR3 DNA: TGTGCCAGCAGCTTACTGACTGGGGAGAAGTACGAGCAGTACTTC
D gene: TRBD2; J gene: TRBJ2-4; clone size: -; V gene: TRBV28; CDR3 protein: CASTPGGGKNIQYF; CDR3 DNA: TGTGCCAGCACGCCGGGGGGAGGCAAAAACATTCAGTACTTC
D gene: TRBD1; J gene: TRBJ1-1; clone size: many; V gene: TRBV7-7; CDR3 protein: CASSRTGDTEAFF; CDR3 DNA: TGTGCTAGCAGCCGCACAGGGGACACTGAAGCTTTCTTT
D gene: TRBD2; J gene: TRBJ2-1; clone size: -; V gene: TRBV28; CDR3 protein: CASSSLAGSGNEQFF; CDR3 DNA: TGTGCCAGCAGTTCCCTAGCGGGGTCTGGCAATGAGCAGTTCTTC
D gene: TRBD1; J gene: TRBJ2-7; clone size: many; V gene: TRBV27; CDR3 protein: CASSTNRQGFYSEQYF; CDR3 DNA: TGTGCCAGCAGTACCAATAGACAGGGCTTCTACTCCGAGCAGTACTTC
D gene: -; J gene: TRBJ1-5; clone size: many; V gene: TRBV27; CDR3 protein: CASSAVYNQPQHF; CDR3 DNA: TGTGCCAGCAGTGCCGTTTACAATCAGCCCCAGCATTTT
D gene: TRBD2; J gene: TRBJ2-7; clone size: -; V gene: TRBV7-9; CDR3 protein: CASSTKGTSVYEQYF; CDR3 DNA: TGTGCCAGCTCCACGAAAGGGACTAGTGTATACGAGCAGTACTTC
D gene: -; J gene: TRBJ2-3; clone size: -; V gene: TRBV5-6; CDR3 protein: CASSFVRRSTDTQYF; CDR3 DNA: TGTGCCAGCAGCTTCGTAAGACGGAGCACAGATACGCAGTATTTT
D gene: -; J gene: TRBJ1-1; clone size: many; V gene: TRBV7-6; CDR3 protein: CASSQTGGATEAFF; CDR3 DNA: TGTGCCAGCAGCCAGACCGGGGGGGCAACTGAAGCTTTCTTT
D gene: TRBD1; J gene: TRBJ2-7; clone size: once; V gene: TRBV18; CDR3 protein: CASSPPGTGNHEQYF; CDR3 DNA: TGTGCCAGCTCACCGCCCGGGACAGGGAACCACGAGCAGTACTTC
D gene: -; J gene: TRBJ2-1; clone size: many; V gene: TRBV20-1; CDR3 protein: CSATQLVFNEQFF; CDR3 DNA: TGCAGTGCTACCCAACTAGTTTTCAATGAGCAGTTCTTC
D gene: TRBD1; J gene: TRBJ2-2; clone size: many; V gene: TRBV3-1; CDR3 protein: CASSRRDRRRNTGELFF; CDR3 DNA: TGTGCCAGCAGCCGCAGGGACAGGAGAAGGAACACCGGGGAGCTGTTTTTT
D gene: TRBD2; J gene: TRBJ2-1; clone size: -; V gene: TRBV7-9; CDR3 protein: CASSPTSGGYNEQFF; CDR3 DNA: TGTGCCAGCAGCCCGACTAGCGGGGGTTACAATGAGCAGTTCTTC
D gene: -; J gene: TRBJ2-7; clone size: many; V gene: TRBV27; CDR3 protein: CASSLSSPSGFYEQYF; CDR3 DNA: TGTGCCAGCAGTTTATCTTCTCCTTCGGGTTTCTACGAGCAGTACTTC
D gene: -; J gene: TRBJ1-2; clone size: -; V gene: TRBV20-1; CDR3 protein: CSAIRQDNYGYTF; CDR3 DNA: TGCAGTGCCATAAGACAGGATAACTATGGCTACACCTTC
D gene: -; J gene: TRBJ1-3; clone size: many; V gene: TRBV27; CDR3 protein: CASSLRWGVSSPGNTIYF; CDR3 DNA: TGTGCCAGCAGTTTGAGGTGGGGGGTCAGTAGCCCCGGAAACACCATATATTTT
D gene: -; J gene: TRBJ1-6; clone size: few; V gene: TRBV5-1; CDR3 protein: CASSLGSTPGSSYNSPLHF; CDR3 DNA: TGCGCCAGCAGCTTGGGGTCAACGCCTGGCAGCTCCTATAATTCACCCCTCCACTTT
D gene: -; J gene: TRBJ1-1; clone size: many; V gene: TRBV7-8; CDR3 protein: CASSLGNTEASF; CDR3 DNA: TGTGCCAGCAGCTTAGGTAACACTGAAGCTTCCTTT
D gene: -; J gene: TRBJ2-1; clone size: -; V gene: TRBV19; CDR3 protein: CASSNRYNEQFF; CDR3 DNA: TGTGCCAGTAGTAACAGATACAATGAGCAGTTCTTC
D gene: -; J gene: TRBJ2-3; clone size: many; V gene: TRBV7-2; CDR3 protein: CASSSSRHATDTQYF; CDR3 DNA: TGTGCCAGCAGCTCCAGCCGACACGCAACAGATACGCAGTATTTT
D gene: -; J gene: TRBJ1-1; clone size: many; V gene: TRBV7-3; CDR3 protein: CASSLSGQPNTEAFF; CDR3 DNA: TGTGCCAGCAGCTTATCCGGACAGCCGAACACTGAAGCTTTCTTT
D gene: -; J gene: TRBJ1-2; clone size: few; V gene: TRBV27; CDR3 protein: CASSGRLGYGYTF; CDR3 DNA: TGTGCCAGCTCAGGACGGTTGGGCTATGGCTACACCTTC
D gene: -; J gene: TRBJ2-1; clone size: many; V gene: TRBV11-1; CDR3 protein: CATREGAVMWTQQFF; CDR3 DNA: TGTGCCACCCGTGAAGGGGCGGTTATGTGGACGCAACAGTTCTTC
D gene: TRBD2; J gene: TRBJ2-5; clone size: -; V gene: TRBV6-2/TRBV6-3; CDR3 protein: CASKLAGDQETQYF; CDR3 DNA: TGTGCCAGCAAACTAGCGGGGGACCAAGAGACCCAGTACTTC
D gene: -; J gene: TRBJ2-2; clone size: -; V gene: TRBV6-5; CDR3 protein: CASSYHANGELFF; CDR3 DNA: TGTGCCAGCAGTTACCACGCGAACGGGGAGCTGTTTTTT
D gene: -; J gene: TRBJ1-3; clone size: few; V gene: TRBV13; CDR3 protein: CASSLGYGGSGNTIYF; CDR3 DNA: TGTGCCAGCAGCTTAGGCTACGGGGGCTCTGGAAACACCATATATTTT
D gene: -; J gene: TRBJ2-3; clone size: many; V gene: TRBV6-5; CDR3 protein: CASSLLGGHSTDTQYF; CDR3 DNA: TGTGCCAGCAGTCTACTCGGGGGACATAGCACAGATACGCAGTATTTT
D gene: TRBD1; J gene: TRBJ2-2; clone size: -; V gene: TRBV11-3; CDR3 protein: CASSLGRTGADTGELFF; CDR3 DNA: TGTGCCAGCAGCTTGGGTCGGACAGGGGCTGACACCGGGGAGCTGTTTTTT
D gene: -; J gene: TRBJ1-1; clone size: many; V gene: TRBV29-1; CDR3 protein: CSVEGRMGTEAFF; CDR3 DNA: TGCAGCGTTGAAGGCCGAATGGGGACTGAAGCTTTCTTT
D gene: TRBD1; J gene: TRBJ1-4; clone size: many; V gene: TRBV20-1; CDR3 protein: CSAAGRTGDEKLFF; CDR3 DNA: TGCAGTGCCGCAGGCCGGACAGGGGATGAAAAACTGTTTTTT